This TCR beta chain was identified in a study of blood T cell repertoires in COVID-19. Germline values: CDR1 MNHEY, CDR2 SVGEGT. This CDR3 is built from 17 residues. V dropped 2 bases and J dropped 5; count of bases not matched to a gene: 10. Data came from immunoSEQ multiplex PCR; TCRdb stores just in-frame clones and leaves some out. The sample lists 50,000 to 60,000 clones, roughly nine tenths occurring once. The chain is built from TRBV6-2 or TRBV6-3 and TRBJ2-7, with 12 bases matching TRBD1. This TCR derives from a man in his fifties or sixties with acute or convalescent COVID-19. Sequencing input: peripheral blood. As DNA, the CDR3 is TGTGCCAGCAGTTACCTGCTCGGGACAGGGGGCAATCACGAGCAGTACTTC. As protein: CASSYLLGTGGNHEQYF.